A single sample gave rise to the 27 T cell receptor beta chains below, sequenced in a study of blood T cell repertoires in COVID-19. The assay was immunoSEQ multiplex PCR, and TCRdb's table has in-frame clones only and misses some. The sample contains more than 200,000 clones, 90% to 95% of which appear only once. The sequenced sample consisted of PBMCs or T cells enriched from blood (not recorded which). These receptor sequences come from a woman between 18 and 30 years old who had recovered from COVID-19.

The rearrangement uses TRBV2 and TRBJ1-5; D ambiguous. Trimming left V 5 bases short and J 6 bases short, with 11 bases between. The germline gives CDR1 SNHLY, CDR2 FYNNEI. The CDR3 sequence is 13 residues long. The CDR3 DNA is TGTGCCAGCAGTCGAGGCTCTGTTCAGCCCCAGCATTTT. It specifies CASSRGSVQPQHF. Drawing the rest from reference TRBV2 and TRBJ1-5, the complete variable domain is EPEVTQTPSHQVTQMGQEVILRCVPISNHLYFYWYRQILGQKVEFLVSFYNNEISEKSEIFDDQFSVERPDGSNFTLKIRSTKLEDSAMYFCASSRGSVQPQHFGDGTRLSIL.

V is TRBV7-9 and J is TRBJ1-5; TRBD1 matches 7 bases. The CDR3 is 15 amino acids. The junction had 10 bases not matched to a gene; V was cut back by 5 bases and J by 6 bases. Germline CDR1 is SEHNR and CDR2 is FQNEAQ (reference sequence). The CDR3 coding sequence is TGTGCCAGCAGCGACAGGGATACCGACGGTCAGCCCCAGCATTTT. As protein: CASSDRDTDGQPQHF. Full variable domain (rest looked up from reference TRBV7-9 and TRBJ1-5): DTGVSQNPRHKITKRGQNVTFRCDPISEHNRLYWYRQTLGQGPEFLTYFQNEAQLEKSRLLSDRFSAERPKGSFSTLEIQRTEQGDSAMYLCASSDRDTDGQPQHFGDGTRLSIL.

The CDR3 bases are TGTGCCAGCAGCGTTGGGCCACTCGCCCAAGCTAACTATGGCTACACCTTC. Encoded protein: CASSVGPLAQANYGYTF. V gene TRBV5-5 combines with J gene TRBJ1-2; D call uncertain. There are 17 residues in the CDR3. V was shortened by 4 bases and J by 0 bases, with 19 bases between the two germline ends. Per the germline V gene, CDR1 is SGHKS and CDR2 is YYEKEE (reference sequence).

The chain recombines TRBV5-1 with TRBJ1-1; 7 bases align to TRBD1. The junction had 6 bases not matched to a gene; V was cut back by 0 bases and J by 4 bases. CDR1 and CDR2 from the germline V gene are SGHRS and YFSETQ. The CDR3 consists of 15 residues. In DNA, the CDR3 is TGCGCCAGCAGCTTGGGGACCGACAGGGCCACTGAAGCTTTCTTT. Amino acids: CASSLGTDRATEAFF.

The J gene is TRBJ1-6, the V gene TRBV7-9; 8 nucleotides match TRBD1. Germline CDR1 SEHNR, CDR2 FQNEAQ (reference sequence). The length of the CDR3 is 15 residues. After removal of 1 base from V and 9 bases from J, the junction contained 5 bases not matched to a gene. In DNA, the CDR3 is TGTGCCAGCAGCTTAGGACAGGGGACGGGTTCACCCCTCCACTTT. Protein: CASSLGQGTGSPLHF.

The V gene is TRBV10-3, the J gene TRBJ1-4; 9 bases map to TRBD1. V lost 6 bases to trimming and J lost 7 bases; unmatched junction nucleotides: 6. The germline V gene encodes CDR1 ENHRY and CDR2 SYGVKD. This CDR3 has 14 residues. The CDR3 region has the DNA TGTGCCATCAGACCCGGGACAGGGAGTGAAAAACTGTTTTTT. It codes for CAIRPGTGSEKLFF.

This clone was observed a few times. This chain uses TRBV10-3 with TRBJ2-1, with D unclear. Per germline, CDR1 ENHRY and CDR2 SYGVKD. V gave up 7 bases and J gave up 0 bases, with 22 bases separating them. CDR3 length: 18 residues. The CDR3, as DNA: TGTGCCATCAAATCGACGTCCCGAGGAAATCTCTCCTACAATGAGCAGTTCTTC. Its protein is CAIKSTSRGNLSYNEQFF.

The genes are TRBV10-1 and TRBJ1-2, with D maybe TRBD1 (6 bases). Germline V gene data show CDR1 as WNHNN and CDR2 as SYGVQD (reference sequence). This CDR3 spans 15 amino acids. V lost 4 bases and J 4 bases, leaving 16 bases between the germline ends. This chain's CDR3 is CASSVDRTFLYGYTF. CDR3 DNA: TGCGCCAGCAGTGTGGACAGAACCTTTCTCTATGGCTACACCTTC.

To note about this clone: One end of the junction is discordant with germline, which a read error may explain. The gene calls are TRBV7-7 and TRBJ2-1, with D perhaps TRBD2 (5 bases). CDR1 SSHAT and CDR2 FNYEAQ come from the germline V gene (reference sequence). The CDR3 consists of 15 residues. CDR3 nucleotides: TGTGCTAGCAGCTTGAAAGAGGGCTCCTACAATGAGCAGTTCTTC. This sequence encodes CASSLKEGSYNEQFF.

This chain connects TRBV11-3 to TRBJ2-1; no firm D call. CDR3 size: 15 residues. The germline CDR1 and CDR2 sequences are SGHNT and YENEEA. V lost 0 bases, J lost 0 bases, and 6 bases lay in between. The CDR3 here is CASSLDAGSYNEQFF. The CDR3 DNA reads as TGTGCCAGCAGCTTAGATGCCGGCTCCTACAATGAGCAGTTCTTC. The variable domain in full, with the rest retrieved from reference TRBV11-3 and TRBJ2-1, is EAGVVQSPRYKIIEKKQPVAFWCNPISGHNTLYWYLQNLGQGPELLIRYENEEAVDDSQLPKDRFSAERLKGVDSTLKIQPAELGDSAVYLCASSLDAGSYNEQFFGPGTRLTVL.

The chain couples TRBV6-1 to TRBJ1-2; D unresolved. Germline lookup yields CDR1 MNHNS and CDR2 SASEGT. Trimming removed 1 base from V and 5 bases from J, with 8 bases in between. The CDR3 covers 13 residues. The CDR3: CASSEGGRYGYTF. CDR3 nucleotide sequence: TGTGCCAGCAGTGAAGGAGGGAGGTATGGCTACACCTTC.

CDR3: CASSQVKNTEAFF. The CDR3 nucleotides are TGCGCCAGCAGCCAAGTCAAGAACACTGAAGCTTTCTTT. This rearrangement joins TRBV4-1 to TRBJ1-1; D remains unclear. Trimming removed 1 base from V and 1 base from J, with 4 bases in between. Germline V lookup: CDR1 MGHRA, CDR2 YSYEKL. CDR3 length: 13 amino acids.

The chain couples TRBV15 to TRBJ2-5; TRBD1 agrees at 7 bases. Germline V CDR1 and CDR2: LNHNV, YYDKDF (reference sequence). The J segment lost 5 bases and the V segment lost 0 bases, leaving 12 bases of the junction unmatched. This CDR3 region has 17 residues. The CDR3 DNA reads as TGTGCCACCAGCAGAGATCGGGTGGGCAGGGGGATGGAGACCCAGTACTTC. Amino acid sequence: CATSRDRVGRGMETQYF.

This sequence joins TRBV12-5 and TRBJ1-3; D is perhaps TRBD1 (6 bases). The CDR3 is 11 residues long. CDR1 is LGHNT and CDR2 is FRNRAP in the germline V gene. The CDR3 DNA follows: TGTGGAACAGGGACTGGAAACACCATATATTTT. It specifies CGTGTGNTIYF.

The chain has TRBV28 and TRBJ1-2, with no clear D. The CDR3 consists of 13 residues. Per germline, CDR1 MDHEN and CDR2 SYDVKM. The V and J ends lost 6 bases and 4 bases respectively, with 12 bases between them. The CDR3 nucleotides read TGTGCCAGCAGGGTGGGAGGATCCTATGGCTACACCTTC. Translating gives CASRVGGSYGYTF.

The genes are TRBV6-1 and TRBJ2-7; TRBD2 might be the D (6 bases). Trimming took 3 bases from V and 4 from J, leaving 13 bases between them. CDR1 is MNHNS and CDR2 is SASEGT in the germline V gene. The CDR3 length is 14 residues. CDR3 sequence: CASSEEGPRYEQYF. The CDR3 nucleotides are TGTGCCAGCAGTGAGGAGGGACCGCGATACGAGCAGTACTTC.

V usage is TRBV3-1 (or the pseudogene TRBV3-2) and J usage is TRBJ2-5, with 8 nucleotides matching TRBD1. The CDR3 contains 16 residues. Losses at the gene ends were 1 base for V and 4 bases for J; bases not matched to a gene: 8. From germline, CDR1 is LGHDT and CDR2 YNNKEL (reference sequence). The CDR3 region is CASSQAGRGRGETQYF. The CDR3 region has the DNA TGTGCCAGCAGCCAAGCCGGCAGGGGGCGCGGAGAGACCCAGTACTTC.

V is TRBV4-1 and J is TRBJ1-2; 8 positions match TRBD1. In germline, CDR1 is MGHRA, CDR2 YSYEKL. V was clipped by 4 bases and J by 4 bases; unmatched bases: 8. The CDR3 sequence is 15 residues long. This chain's CDR3 is CASSPETQGGYGYTF. In nucleotides, the CDR3 is TGCGCCAGCAGCCCGGAGACACAGGGGGGCTATGGCTACACCTTC.

Only one count was recorded for this clone. J is TRBJ1-2 and V is TRBV27, with 7 bases identical to TRBD1. The germline V gene encodes CDR1 MNHEY and CDR2 SMNVEV (reference sequence). The CDR3 has 12 residues. J was trimmed by 5 bases and V by 5 bases; bases with no gene match: 2. This CDR3 is CASSRDSYGYTF. The DNA for the CDR3 is TGTGCCAGCAGTCGGGACAGTTATGGCTACACCTTC.

The chain employs TRBV6-5 and TRBJ1-2; tentatively, D is TRBD1 (6 bases). The V gene's germline CDR1 is MNHEY and CDR2 SVGAGI. The CDR3 sequence is 14 residues long. V was cut by 6 bases and J by 3 bases, with 14 bases left in between. The CDR3 bases are TGTGCCAGCAGAGACCAGGGGCTCCACTATGGCTACACCTTC. This codes for CASRDQGLHYGYTF.

The CDR3 is CASSVGQGATYEQYF. CDR3 nucleotide sequence: TGTGCCAGCAGCGTAGGCCAGGGGGCCACCTACGAGCAGTACTTC. The chain links TRBV9 to TRBJ2-7; 8 nucleotides line up with TRBD1. V was pared by 0 bases and J by 2 bases, with 4 bases of the junction left unmatched. Germline V lookup: CDR1 SGDLS, CDR2 YYNGEE. The CDR3 loop spans 15 amino acids.

The V call is TRBV28, the J call TRBJ2-5, with D possibly TRBD2 on 7 matching bases. This CDR3 has 19 residues. CDR1 is MDHEN, CDR2 SYDVKM, per germline. The V end was cut by 3 bases, the J end by 2 bases, with 25 bases between. The CDR3 loop is CASSFPSRGGTDQQETQYF. The CDR3 nucleotides read TGTGCCAGCAGTTTCCCTTCGAGGGGGGGCACGGACCAACAAGAGACCCAGTACTTC.

This clone was observed once. The genes are TRBV7-2 and TRBJ1-1, with D tentatively TRBD1 (5 bases). Per the germline V gene, CDR1 is SGHTA and CDR2 is FQGNSA. V was trimmed by 5 bases and J by 1 base, leaving 8 bases between them. This CDR3 is built from 13 residues. CDR3 region: CASSPTENTEAFF. In DNA form, the CDR3 reads TGTGCCAGCAGCCCGACAGAGAACACTGAAGCTTTCTTT.

The rearrangement links TRBV6-5 to TRBJ2-1; D remains ambiguous. The CDR3 totals 13 residues. Germline V gene sequence: CDR1 MNHEY, CDR2 SVGAGI. Trimming removed 4 bases at V and 9 bases at J, with 13 bases between. The CDR3 reads CASSLKSASEQFF. The CDR3 DNA reads TGTGCCAGCAGTTTAAAGTCCGCGAGTGAGCAGTTCTTC.

The CDR3 DNA is TGTGCCAGCAGTTTCAGCCCTCAAGAATATGACAGGGGGCGACGAGATACGCAGTATTTT. This translates into CASSFSPQEYDRGRRDTQYF. The chain links TRBV28 to TRBJ2-3; 10 bases are shared with TRBD1. V lost 3 bases to trimming and J lost 5 bases; unmatched junction nucleotides: 20. The germline V gene has CDR1 MDHEN and CDR2 SYDVKM. The CDR3 sequence is 20 residues long.

V is TRBV27 and J is TRBJ2-2; 9 nucleotides line up with TRBD1. Germline CDR1 is MNHEY and CDR2 is SMNVEV (reference sequence). The junction had 1 base not matched to a gene; V was cut back by 6 bases and J by 2 bases. The CDR3 extends over 14 amino acids. The CDR3, as DNA: TGTGCCAGCAGACAGGGGGCCAACACCGGGGAGCTGTTTTTT. Its protein product is CASRQGANTGELFF.

The chain employs TRBV28 and TRBJ2-7, with D uncertain. Per the germline V gene, CDR1 is MDHEN and CDR2 is SYDVKM. V was trimmed by 6 bases and J by 9 bases, leaving 15 bases between them. The CDR3 extends over 12 amino acids. CDR3 in DNA: TGTGCCAGCAGGGATACAGTTTTGTCGCAGTACTTC. Amino acid sequence: CASRDTVLSQYF.